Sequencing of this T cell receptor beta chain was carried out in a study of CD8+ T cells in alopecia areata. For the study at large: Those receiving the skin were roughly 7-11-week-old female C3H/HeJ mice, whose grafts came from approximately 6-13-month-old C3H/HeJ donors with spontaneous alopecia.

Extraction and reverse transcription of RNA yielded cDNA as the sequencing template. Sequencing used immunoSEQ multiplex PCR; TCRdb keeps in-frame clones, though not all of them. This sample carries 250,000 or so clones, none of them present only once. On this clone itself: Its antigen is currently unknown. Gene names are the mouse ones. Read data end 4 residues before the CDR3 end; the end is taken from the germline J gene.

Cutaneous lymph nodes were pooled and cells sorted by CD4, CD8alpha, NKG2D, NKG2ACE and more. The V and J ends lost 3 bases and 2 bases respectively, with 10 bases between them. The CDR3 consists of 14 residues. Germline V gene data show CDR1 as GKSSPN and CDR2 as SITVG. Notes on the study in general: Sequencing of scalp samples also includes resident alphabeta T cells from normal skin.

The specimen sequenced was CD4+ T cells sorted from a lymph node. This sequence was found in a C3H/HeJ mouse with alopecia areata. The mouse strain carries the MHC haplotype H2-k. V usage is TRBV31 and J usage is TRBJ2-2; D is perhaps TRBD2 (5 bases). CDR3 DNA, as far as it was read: TGTGCCTGGAGGCTGGGCTCTAACACCGGG. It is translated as CAWRLGSNTG. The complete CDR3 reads CAWRLGSNTGQLYF.